This entry features one TCR beta chain sequence. Germline CDR1 SGHRS, CDR2 YFSETQ. Germline trimming cut 4 bases from V and 3 bases from J; bases unmatched to any gene: 9. The CDR3 consists of 16 residues. This specimen comes from a study of cytomegalovirus exposure and HLA in healthy donors. Primers: 60 Vbeta forward and 13 Jbeta reverse. Only in-frame clones appear in the TCRdb table, and some are missing; sequencing was by immunoSEQ multiplex PCR. This table has 170,000 or so clones, around 80% appearing once. Material: PBMCs. The TCR was taken from a woman aged 45 to 65 in good health and CMV-seropositive. The chain uses TRBV5-1 and TRBJ2-4, with 8 bases that match TRBD1. The CDR3 DNA reads as TGCGCCAGCAGCGAGGGACAGGCGGCCTACAAAAACATTCAGTACTTC. This encodes CASSEGQAAYKNIQYF. The entire variable domain, with the rest obtained from reference TRBV5-1 and TRBJ2-4, is as follows: KAGVTQTPRYLIKTRGQQVTLSCSPISGHRSVSWYQQTPGQGLQFLFEYFSETQRNKGNFPGRFSGRQFSNSRSEMNVSTLELGDSALYLCASSEGQAAYKNIQYFGAGTRLSVL.